What follows are 5 T cell receptor beta chains derived from one specimen sequenced in a study of shared clonotypes between healthy human individuals. Method: immunoSEQ multiplex PCR; TCRdb's copy keeps in-frame clones and lacks some. The table records over 2 million clones, under 95% of them present only once. Sequencing was performed on naive CD4+ T cells from PBMCs. As for subset: CD45RA+ positively selected. Every receptor here comes from a man between 18 and 29 years old in good health. Some clones in this sample may be carry-over from other donors' samples.

V usage is TRBV7-6 and J usage is TRBJ2-1, with 13 positions matching TRBD2. This CDR3 is 17 amino acids long. V lost 5 bases and J lost 0; bases outside the gene matches: 4. From germline, CDR1 is SGHVS and CDR2 FNYEAQ. The CDR3 DNA reads as TGTGCCAGCAGCCAGGGACTAGCGGGAACCTCCTACAATGAGCAGTTCTTC. Amino acid sequence: CASSQGLAGTSYNEQFF.

This clone occurred once. The chain couples TRBV7-9 to TRBJ2-5; 15 bases agree with TRBD2. The ends lost 7 bases at V and 5 bases at J; junction bases unmatched: 2. The germline V gene has CDR1 SEHNR and CDR2 FQNEAQ (reference sequence). CDR3 length: 14 residues. CDR3 sequence reads: CASMGTSGGETQYF. In DNA form, the CDR3 reads TGTGCCAGCATGGGGACTAGCGGGGGGGAGACCCAGTACTTC.

The gene calls are TRBV29-1 and TRBJ1-3; no clear D gene. This CDR3 spans 14 amino acids. Trimming removed 6 bases at V and 0 bases at J, with 12 bases between. Germline-derived CDR1 and CDR2 are SQVTM and ANQGSEA. CDR3: CSVSGRSSGNTIYF. In nucleotides, the CDR3 is TGCAGCGTATCAGGACGGTCCTCTGGAAACACCATATATTTT.

The V call is TRBV2, the J call TRBJ1-1, with D hard to call. The germline V gene has CDR1 SNHLY and CDR2 FYNNEI. The ends were cut back, 0 bases at V and 2 bases at J, with 7 bases in the middle. The CDR3 sequence is 14 residues long. The DNA of the CDR3 is TGTGCCAGCAGTGAAGCAGCCCTTAACACTGAAGCTTTCTTT. Its protein is CASSEAALNTEAFF.

As for this clone: This specimen includes other DNA sequences encoding the same CDR3. The chain links TRBV9 to TRBJ2-5, with D maybe TRBD2 (6 bases). The germline V gene has CDR1 SGDLS and CDR2 YYNGEE. Trimming cost V 0 bases and J 4 bases, with 10 bases left between them. This CDR3 contains 14 residues. Here the CDR3 DNA reads TGTGCCAGCAGCGTAGCTGGGCGGGGAGAGACCCAGTACTTC. Amino acids: CASSVAGRGETQYF.